The T cell receptor beta chain described here comes from a study of identical twins. With 4 bases removed from V and 2 bases from J, the gap between germline ends came to 12 bases. CDR1 is SGHRS and CDR2 is YFSETQ in the germline V gene. The CDR3 runs to 14 residues. This clonotype was observed a handful of times. TCRdb fed the 5' RACE reads into MiXCR, producing one record per CDR3 protein. The sample lists 550,000 to 800,000 distinct CDR3 sequences, 7.1% occurring once. These data were also filed under a second study, of yellow fever vaccine responses in identical twins.

This sequence originates from a woman under 30 in good health. The sequencing sample was made of PBMCs. The chain has TRBV5-1 and TRBJ2-5, with D perhaps matching TRBD1 (6 bases). This CDR3 is CASSRQGQQETQYF. The DNA for the CDR3 is TGCGCCAGCAGCCGGCAAGGACAGCAAGAGACCCAGTACTTC.